Below, one T cell receptor beta chain is given with its context. Its antigen remains unknown. The data were obtained in a study of cytomegalovirus exposure and HLA in healthy donors. Study background: Around 85 million unique TCR sequences came from HLA-typed donors in an early release. Study-level results: Several of the most significant clusters appeared, in a later analysis, to be linked to common viral pathogens.

Trimming took 4 bases from V and 4 from J; bases not matched to a gene: 10. Looked up from germline, CDR1 is LNHNV and CDR2 is YYDKDF (reference sequence). The CDR3 runs to 15 residues. PCR was performed using 60 Vbeta and 13 Jbeta primers. Sequencing used immunoSEQ multiplex PCR; TCRdb keeps in-frame clones, though not all of them. The sample records some 190,000 clones, about 85% being singletons. The receptor comes from a woman in her 50s in good health and CMV-seronegative. This chain connects TRBV15 to TRBJ2-7, with 7 bases identical to TRBD1. The sample comprised PBMCs. CDR3 amino acids: CATSIAAQGVYEQYF. The DNA for the CDR3 is TGTGCCACCAGCATTGCGGCCCAGGGGGTTTACGAGCAGTACTTC.